The 11 T cell receptor beta chains listed next were all sequenced from one sample in a study of cytomegalovirus exposure and HLA in healthy donors. PCR used 60 Vbeta primers and 13 Jbeta primers. The method was immunoSEQ multiplex PCR; TCRdb's version includes in-frame clones alone and lacks a portion of them. The sample lists tens of thousands of clones; just over 70% were seen once. Sequenced material: PBMCs. The source of these receptors is a man in his 60s in good health and CMV-seronegative.

J is TRBJ2-2 and V is TRBV5-5, with D perhaps matching TRBD1 (6 bases). The V gene's germline CDR1 is SGHKS and CDR2 YYEKEE (reference sequence). Deletions cut 0 bases from V and 6 bases from J, with 9 bases between. The CDR3 is 14 residues long. This chain's CDR3 is CASSLGTVAGELFF. CDR3 DNA: TGTGCCAGCAGCTTGGGGACAGTCGCCGGGGAGCTGTTTTTT.

This clone was observed once. The chain combines TRBV9 with TRBJ2-1; 7 bases map to TRBD2. CDR1 SGDLS and CDR2 YYNGEE come from the germline V gene. The V gene end was trimmed by 6 bases and the J gene end by 7 bases; junction bases not matched to a gene: 7. The CDR3 runs to 13 residues. The CDR3 DNA reads as TGTGCCAGCAACGATAGCGGGCCGAATGAGCAGTTCTTC. Encoded protein: CASNDSGPNEQFF.

This chain uses TRBV10-3 with TRBJ2-3; 10 bases map to TRBD1. There are 14 residues in the CDR3. V shed 7 bases and J 4 bases; nucleotides not matched to a gene: 5. Germline V lookup: CDR1 ENHRY, CDR2 SYGVKD. This CDR3 is CAIIADRGSDTQYF. The CDR3 bases are TGTGCCATCATTGCGGACAGGGGGTCAGATACGCAGTATTTT.

The chain links TRBV10-2 to TRBJ1-3; weak D call: TRBD1 (5 bases). Per germline, CDR1 WSHSY and CDR2 SAAADI. Trimming left V 11 bases short and J 4 bases short, with 18 bases between. The CDR3 is 14 residues long. CDR3 nucleotides: TGCGCCGTGGAGGGGCAGGGTTTCGGAAACACCATATATTTT. Protein: CAVEGQGFGNTIYF.

CDR3 bases: TGTGCCAGCAGCTTAGGAGGGATTGAAAATCAGCCCCAGCATTTT. It translates to CASSLGGIENQPQHF. The rearrangement links TRBV7-9 to TRBJ1-5; D remains unclear. Germline-derived CDR1 and CDR2 are SEHNR and FQNEAQ (reference sequence). This CDR3 comprises 15 residues. V was clipped by 1 base and J by 4 bases, with 11 bases between them.

This clone was seen a few times. This chain links TRBV10-3 with TRBJ2-1, with D possibly matching TRBD2 (5 bases). CDR3 length: 13 residues. The V gene's germline CDR1 is ENHRY and CDR2 SYGVKD. V shed 3 bases and J shed 8 bases, with 11 bases lying between them. This CDR3 is CAISELGVDEQFF. CDR3 DNA sequence: TGTGCCATCAGTGAACTCGGGGTTGATGAGCAGTTCTTC.

As concerns this clone: Since the CDR3 does not end with the conserved phenylalanine or tryptophan, this likely comes from a read error. The DNA is omitted, as the CDR3 cannot be located on it reliably, and the CDR3 follows TCRdb's listing. This sequence joins TRBV25-1 and TRBJ2-3; TRBD2 is taken as the D call from the table, unchecked against the DNA. The CDR3 numbers 13 amino acids, ends counted. Germline V CDR1 and CDR2: MGHDK, SYGVNS. The chain's CDR3 is CASSGGWTGVLRL.

The chain has TRBV29-1 and TRBJ1-2; D gene ambiguous. The ends were cut back, 7 bases at V and 1 base at J, with 22 bases in the middle. The CDR3 is made up of 16 amino acids. Germline V lookup: CDR1 SQVTM, CDR2 ANQGSEA. CDR3: CSALPITRSLNYGYTF. Here the CDR3 DNA reads TGCAGCGCCCTCCCCATAACCCGCTCACTTAACTATGGCTACACCTTC.

J is TRBJ2-6 and V is TRBV5-1, with 11 bases that match TRBD1. Germline values: CDR1 SGHRS, CDR2 YFSETQ. The CDR3 loop spans 16 amino acids. With V trimmed by 3 bases and J by 3 bases, 2 bases remained unmatched. CDR3 nucleotides: TGCGCCAGCAGCTGGACAGGGGGCGGTGGGGCCAACGTCCTGACTTTC. Translation: CASSWTGGGGANVLTF. Looking up the rest from reference TRBV5-1 and TRBJ2-6 gives the full variable domain: KAGVTQTPRYLIKTRGQQVTLSCSPISGHRSVSWYQQTPGQGLQFLFEYFSETQRNKGNFPGRFSGRQFSNSRSEMNVSTLELGDSALYLCASSWTGGGGANVLTFGAGSRLTVL.

The chain has TRBV30 and TRBJ1-6, with 7 bases identical to TRBD1. This CDR3 is built from 15 residues. Germline CDR1 GTSNPN, CDR2 SVGIG (reference sequence). The V segment lost 4 bases and the J segment 1 base; nucleotides outside the gene matches: 4. Here the CDR3 reads CAWMNRGSYNSPLHF. The CDR3 nucleotides read TGTGCCTGGATGAACAGGGGATCCTATAATTCACCCCTCCACTTT.

The CDR3 sequence is CASSFGVVNTEAFF. The DNA for the CDR3 is TGTGCCAGCAGCTTCGGTGTGGTGAACACTGAAGCTTTCTTT. The chain joins TRBV6-1 to TRBJ1-1; no clear D. The CDR3 totals 14 residues. The ends were cut back, 6 bases at V and 0 bases at J, with 11 bases in the middle. CDR1 and CDR2 from the germline V gene are MNHNS and SASEGT.